These 27 T cell receptor beta chains were sequenced from one sample in a study of cytomegalovirus exposure and HLA in healthy donors. Use of 60 Vbeta and 13 Jbeta primers characterized the PCR. The data were produced by immunoSEQ multiplex PCR, yet TCRdb's version contains in-frame clones alone and is incomplete. The sample contains tens of thousands of clones, approximately 70% of which appear only once. Input material: PBMCs. The receptors were gathered from a woman aged 45-65 years in good health and CMV-seropositive.

This rearrangement joins TRBV9 to TRBJ2-3; 8 nucleotides match TRBD2. V gave up 4 bases and J gave up 2 bases; unmatched junction bases: 9. Germline CDR1 and CDR2: SGDLS and YYNGEE. The CDR3 is 16 residues long. The CDR3 nucleotides are TGTGCCAGCAGCTTTTCTCTAGCGGGCCTCACAGATACGCAGTATTTT. Protein product: CASSFSLAGLTDTQYF.

J is TRBJ2-1 and V is TRBV9; TRBD1 matches 10 bases. The germline CDR1 and CDR2 sequences are SGDLS and YYNGEE. This CDR3 spans 14 amino acids. V was clipped by 3 bases and J by 7 bases; unmatched bases: 4. CDR3 sequence reads: CASSEGDRGNEQFF. The CDR3 bases are TGTGCCAGCAGCGAGGGGGACAGGGGAAATGAGCAGTTCTTC.

The genes are TRBV2 and TRBJ2-7; TRBD1 aligns across 7 bases. The CDR3 consists of 12 residues. The germline V gene encodes CDR1 SNHLY and CDR2 FYNNEI. The junction had 1 base not matched to a gene; V was cut back by 5 bases and J by 3 bases. In DNA, the CDR3 is TGTGCCAGCAGTCGGGACAGCTACGAGCAGTACTTC. Translation: CASSRDSYEQYF.

The chain employs TRBV4-3 and TRBJ2-1, with 7 bases lining up with TRBD1. V was clipped by 0 bases and J by 2 bases; unmatched bases: 4. Germline V gives CDR1 LGHNA, CDR2 YSLEER. The CDR3 runs 16 residues. In DNA form, the CDR3 reads TGCGCCAGCAGCCAAGATCAACAGGGGACCTACAATGAGCAGTTCTTC. Translation gives CASSQDQQGTYNEQFF.

This rearrangement joins TRBV27 to TRBJ2-1, with TRBD2 identical over 10 bases. Looked up from germline, CDR1 is MNHEY and CDR2 is SMNVEV (reference sequence). Trimming at V came to 2 bases and at J to 3 bases, leaving 4 bases not matched to a gene. The CDR3 length is 16 residues. CDR3 in amino acids: CASSLNSGGNYNEQFF. CDR3 DNA: TGTGCCAGCAGTTTAAATAGCGGGGGGAACTACAATGAGCAGTTCTTC.

The J gene is TRBJ1-2, the V gene TRBV7-6; TRBD1 matches 10 bases. The V segment lost 5 bases and the J segment 1 base; nucleotides outside the gene matches: 4. The CDR3 length is 15 residues. The germline CDR1 and CDR2 sequences are SGHVS and FNYEAQ. The CDR3 loop reads CASSARTGGNYGYTF. The DNA for the CDR3 is TGTGCCAGCAGCGCAAGGACAGGGGGTAACTATGGCTACACCTTC.

This chain uses TRBV6-4 with TRBJ2-7; 7 bases are a match to TRBD2. CDR1 MRHNA and CDR2 SNTAGT come from the germline V gene. Trimming took 3 bases from V and 0 from J; bases not matched to a gene: 5. This CDR3 has 15 residues. Written as DNA, the CDR3 is TGTGCCAGCAGTGATCCGACGGGGGGCTCCTACGAGCAGTACTTC. It is translated as CASSDPTGGSYEQYF.

V usage is TRBV9 and J usage is TRBJ2-7; TRBD1 agrees at 7 bases. The CDR3 totals 17 residues. Trimming at V came to 4 bases and at J to 2 bases, leaving 15 bases not matched to a gene. Germline V gives CDR1 SGDLS, CDR2 YYNGEE. CDR3 sequence: CASSLHPGTVETYEQYF. CDR3 sequence (DNA): TGTGCCAGCAGCCTACACCCCGGGACAGTCGAGACCTACGAGCAGTACTTC.

The V and J genes are TRBV10-3 and TRBJ2-7, with 9 positions matching TRBD1. The CDR3 consists of 15 residues. Germline V gene data show CDR1 as ENHRY and CDR2 as SYGVKD. Trimming removed 3 bases from V and 4 bases from J; junction bases left unmatched: 7. CDR3 protein: CAISDRGQGLYEQYF. For the CDR3, the DNA is TGTGCCATCAGTGACAGGGGACAGGGTCTTTACGAGCAGTACTTC.

The chain carries TRBV5-4 and TRBJ2-7, with 9 bases identical to TRBD1. The CDR3 has 16 amino acids. Germline trimming cut 2 bases from V and 1 base from J; bases unmatched to any gene: 7. From germline, CDR1 is SGHNT and CDR2 YYREEE (reference sequence). The CDR3 DNA sequence: TGTGCCAGCAGCTTAGTCGAGACAGGGGGGTCCTACGAGCAGTACTTC. Its translation: CASSLVETGGSYEQYF. Looking up the rest from reference TRBV5-4 and TRBJ2-7 gives the full variable domain: ETGVTQSPTHLIKTRGQQVTLRCSSQSGHNTVSWYQQALGQGPQFIFQYYREEENGRGNFPPRFSGLQFPNYSSELNVNALELDDSALYLCASSLVETGGSYEQYFGPGTRLTVT.

V and J are TRBV10-3 and TRBJ1-5, with no clear D. Trimming pared 0 bases from V and 7 bases from J, leaving 10 bases between. The CDR3 runs 14 residues. Germline values: CDR1 ENHRY, CDR2 SYGVKD. The CDR3 reads CAISESRGTQPQHF. The CDR3 region has the DNA TGTGCCATCAGTGAGTCGCGGGGAACGCAGCCCCAGCATTTT.

The chain has TRBV5-4 and TRBJ2-7; 8 bases are shared with TRBD2. This CDR3 comprises 13 residues. V shed 2 bases and J 7 bases; nucleotides not matched to a gene: 5. Looked up from germline, CDR1 is SGHNT and CDR2 is YYREEE (reference sequence). CDR3 coding DNA: TGTGCCAGCAGCTTCGGGGGGGCCGGGGAGCAGTACTTC. Translation: CASSFGGAGEQYF.

The chain uses TRBV14 and TRBJ2-5; 9 bases are shared with TRBD2. The germline V gene encodes CDR1 SGHDN and CDR2 FVKESK. V lost 6 bases, J lost 5 bases, and 7 bases stayed unmatched. The CDR3 has 14 residues. In nucleotides, the CDR3 is TGTGCCAGCAGTCGACTAGCGGCCCTGGAGACCCAGTACTTC. Translation: CASSRLAALETQYF.

By frequency in the sample, this clone is medium-sized (0.01 to 0.1%). The chain employs TRBV7-2 and TRBJ2-1, with TRBD2 identical over 12 bases. Germline values: CDR1 SGHTA, CDR2 FQGNSA. J was trimmed by 5 bases and V by 5 bases; bases with no gene match: 4. The CDR3 sequence is 15 residues long. The CDR3 reads CASSATSGSHNEQFF. The CDR3 nucleotides read TGTGCCAGCAGCGCGACTAGCGGGAGCCACAATGAGCAGTTCTTC.

This clone was recorded a few times. This sequence joins TRBV30 and TRBJ2-3, with 8 nucleotides matching TRBD2. Germline trimming cut 3 bases from V and 6 bases from J; bases unmatched to any gene: 8. The CDR3 extends over 14 amino acids. Per the germline V gene, CDR1 is GTSNPN and CDR2 is SVGIG (reference sequence). For the CDR3, the DNA is TGTGCCTGGAGGAAGGCGGGGGGCTCGGATACGCAGTATTTT. Amino acids: CAWRKAGGSDTQYF.

This chain joins TRBV28 and TRBJ1-6; 9 positions agree with TRBD1. CDR1 and CDR2 (germline): MDHEN, SYDVKM. Trimming removed 4 bases from V and 8 bases from J; junction bases left unmatched: 18. This CDR3 contains 19 residues. The CDR3 loop is CASSWKTGGAPGGDSPLHF. DNA of the CDR3: TGTGCCAGCAGTTGGAAGACAGGGGGGGCCCCAGGGGGAGATTCACCCCTCCACTTT.

This chain connects TRBV7-2 to TRBJ1-3; D possibly corresponds to TRBD1 (6 bases). The germline CDR1 and CDR2 sequences are SGHTA and FQGNSA. Trimming removed 5 bases from V and 0 bases from J, with 14 bases in between. This CDR3 contains 16 residues. The CDR3: CASSRGGWSSGNTIYF. The DNA of the CDR3 is TGTGCCAGCAGCAGGGGGGGCTGGAGCTCTGGAAACACCATATATTTT.

The J gene is TRBJ1-4, the V gene TRBV5-1, with TRBD1 as a possible D gene (5 bases). Looked up from germline, CDR1 is SGHRS and CDR2 is YFSETQ. V dropped 0 bases and J dropped 9 bases, with 12 bases sitting between them. The CDR3 consists of 14 residues. The CDR3 spells CASSLAPQAKKLFF. CDR3 in DNA: TGCGCCAGCAGCTTGGCCCCACAGGCGAAAAAACTGTTTTTT.

The chain carries TRBV18 and TRBJ2-3; D call uncertain. V dropped 0 bases and J dropped 3 bases, with 10 bases sitting between them. In germline, CDR1 is KGHSH, CDR2 LQKENI. The CDR3 is 15 amino acids. The CDR3 reads CASSPPRSVTDTQYF. Written as DNA, the CDR3 is TGTGCCAGCTCACCACCGCGGTCGGTAACAGATACGCAGTATTTT.

J is TRBJ1-6 and V is TRBV30, with 8 nucleotides matching TRBD1. The germline V gene has CDR1 GTSNPN and CDR2 SVGIG (reference sequence). The CDR3 consists of 15 residues. The junction had 6 bases not matched to a gene; V was cut back by 0 bases and J by 8 bases. As DNA, the CDR3 is TGTGCCTGGAGTGTTTATAGGACAGGGCATTCACCCCTCCACTTT. It translates to CAWSVYRTGHSPLHF.

This clone was counted once. V and J are TRBV6-6 and TRBJ1-5, with 7 bases fitting TRBD1. Germline V gives CDR1 MNHNY, CDR2 SVGAGI (reference sequence). Germline trimming cut 4 bases from V and 2 bases from J; bases unmatched to any gene: 2. The CDR3 contains 14 residues. In DNA form, the CDR3 reads TGTGCCAGCAGTTCCCAGGGGGGCAATCAGCCCCAGCATTTT. This codes for CASSSQGGNQPQHF.

The V call is TRBV28, the J call TRBJ2-5; D possibly corresponds to TRBD1 (6 bases). The CDR3 totals 13 residues. Trimming stripped 7 bases from V and 7 bases from J, with 16 bases between. Germline V gene lookup returns CDR1 MDHEN and CDR2 SYDVKM. In DNA, the CDR3 is TGTGCCAGCATGCTTGGGGGCGTGGGGACCCAGTACTTC. The encoded protein is CASMLGGVGTQYF.

The chain combines TRBV27 with TRBJ2-5, with a possible D match to TRBD2 (6 bases). V was trimmed by 3 bases and J by 5 bases, leaving 13 bases between them. The CDR3 loop spans 14 amino acids. Germline CDR1 and CDR2: MNHEY and SMNVEV (reference sequence). DNA of the CDR3: TGTGCCAGCAGTTTTGTAGGGGACTCCGAGACCCAGTACTTC. It codes for CASSFVGDSETQYF.

This clone was seen once. The germline gene is not matched at one end of the junction; a read error may be the cause. J is TRBJ2-3 and V is TRBV5-6, with 8 bases fitting TRBD2. There are 17 residues in the CDR3. Germline lookup yields CDR1 SGHDT and CDR2 YYEEEE. This CDR3 is CAGSPFAPVAGRDTQYF. The CDR3 region has the DNA TGTGCCGGCAGCCCGTTCGCCCCAGTAGCGGGAAGGGATACGCAGTATTTT.

This clone was seen a handful of times. The rearrangement uses TRBV5-1 and TRBJ2-6; D is undetermined. The CDR3 is made up of 15 amino acids. The germline V and J ends were trimmed by 1 base and 2 bases, with 7 bases remaining between them. Looked up from germline, CDR1 is SGHRS and CDR2 is YFSETQ. The DNA for the CDR3 is TGCGCCAGCAGCTTGACAGTCACTGGGGCCAACGTCCTGACTTTC. Translated, it gives CASSLTVTGANVLTF. Full variable domain (outside the CDR3, taken from reference TRBV5-1 and TRBJ2-6): KAGVTQTPRYLIKTRGQQVTLSCSPISGHRSVSWYQQTPGQGLQFLFEYFSETQRNKGNFPGRFSGRQFSNSRSEMNVSTLELGDSALYLCASSLTVTGANVLTFGAGSRLTVL.

V and J are TRBV9 and TRBJ1-1; TRBD1 agrees at 8 bases. The germline V gene encodes CDR1 SGDLS and CDR2 YYNGEE. This CDR3 is 13 amino acids long. The V and J ends lost 5 bases and 1 base, in that order; junction bases with no gene match: 1. The CDR3 region has the DNA TGTGCCAGCAGAGACAGGGGGAACACTGAAGCTTTCTTT. Translated, it gives CASRDRGNTEAFF.

V and J are TRBV9 and TRBJ2-1; 12 positions match TRBD2. This CDR3 region has 15 residues. Trimming cost V 3 bases and J 5 bases; bases outside gene matches: 3. Looked up from germline, CDR1 is SGDLS and CDR2 is YYNGEE. The CDR3 DNA reads TGTGCCAGCAGCGCGACTAGCGGGAGTGACAATGAGCAGTTCTTC. Residues: CASSATSGSDNEQFF.